This record covers a single T cell receptor beta chain. The data derive from a study of blood T cell repertoires in COVID-19. The overall study: The United States, Italy and Spain supplied acute and convalescent COVID-19 samples. T cells, B-cell-depleted T cells, or PBMCs provided the cDNA or gDNA that served as material.

Germline values: CDR1 SGHDT, CDR2 YYEEEE. The CDR3 covers 14 residues. The V gene lost 1 base and the J gene lost 1 base, with 8 bases spanning the gap. Profiled with immunoSEQ multiplex PCR; TCRdb holds only in-frame clones, not every one. The sample comprises some 67,000 clones, 79% of which are singletons, and approximately 6% rests with the top ten. Sequenced material: peripheral blood. The receptor's source is a woman in her sixties with acute or convalescent COVID-19. The gene calls are TRBV5-6 and TRBJ1-1; D call uncertain. CDR3 protein: CASSLPLGNTEAFF. The CDR3 coding sequence is TGTGCCAGCAGCTTGCCCCTCGGGAACACTGAAGCTTTCTTT. Looking up the rest from reference TRBV5-6 and TRBJ1-1 gives the full variable domain: DAGVTQSPTHLIKTRGQQVTLRCSPKSGHDTVSWYQQALGQGPQFIFQYYEEEERQRGNFPDRFSGHQFPNYSSELNVNALLLGDSALYLCASSLPLGNTEAFFGQGTRLTVV.